These T cell receptor beta chains were read from a single sample in a study of graft-versus-host responses after intestinal transplantation. These receptors lack a known antigen. Repertoires were generated with immunoSEQ multiplex PCR, while TCRdb's copy carries only in-frame clones and drops some. The repertoire consists of just over 70,000 clones, with 84% occurring once and the leading ten covering 0.39%. The source material was unstimulated CD4+ T cells sorted from spleen or lymph node cells, sampled before transplant. The receptors originated from a human donor who was the organ donor for an intestinal transplant. The CDR3 runs from the conserved cysteine through the conserved F or W. A D gene is named only where the DNA matches it firmly. Clone size, where shown, is once, few, many, or a class for clones that have expanded.

D: -
V: TRBV6-5
J: TRBJ2-2
length: 14
size: -
DNA: TGTGCCAGCGCAGGGACTTTAGACACCGGGGAGCTGTTTTTT
CDR3: CASAGTLDTGELFF

D: -
V: TRBV9
J: TRBJ1-3
length: 13
size: -
DNA: TGTGCCAGCGGCAGGGGCGACGGAAACACCATATATTTT
CDR3: CASGRGDGNTIYF

D: TRBD1
V: TRBV28
J: TRBJ1-2
length: 15
size: -
DNA: TGTGCCAGCAGGCTTCCAGGGGGAGTTGAGTATGGCTACACCTTC
CDR3: CASRLPGGVEYGYTF

D: TRBD2
V: TRBV6-5
J: TRBJ2-1
length: 16
size: -
DNA: TGTGCCAGCAGTTACTCTCTAGCGGGGGGTTACAATGAGCAGTTCTTC
CDR3: CASSYSLAGGYNEQFF

D: -
V: TRBV14
J: TRBJ1-4
length: 15
size: -
DNA: TGTGCCAGCCTCCCGAGGGAGGGGGTTAATGAAAAACTGTTTTTT
CDR3: CASLPREGVNEKLFF

D: TRBD1
V: TRBV7-6
J: TRBJ1-2
length: 17
size: -
DNA: TGTGCCAGCAGCGGTTCCGGGACAGTGGCCTCCGGCTATGGCTACACCTTC
CDR3: CASSGSGTVASGYGYTF

D: TRBD1
V: TRBV5-6
J: TRBJ1-2
length: 14
size: -
DNA: TGTGCCAGCAGCTTAGACAGGGCAACCTATGGCTACACCTTC
CDR3: CASSLDRATYGYTF

D: -
V: TRBV5-1
J: TRBJ1-1
length: 12
size: -
DNA: TGCGCCAGCAGACAGGGATTGACTGAAGCTTTCTTT
CDR3: CASRQGLTEAFF

D: TRBD1
V: TRBV7-2
J: TRBJ1-6
length: 15
size: -
DNA: TGTGCCAGCAGCCTACGGACAGGGAATAATTCACCCCTCCACTTT
CDR3: CASSLRTGNNSPLHF

D: -
V: TRBV29-1
J: TRBJ1-6
length: 14
size: -
DNA: TGCAGCGTTAAGACTGACGGATATAATTCACCCCTCCACTTT
CDR3: CSVKTDGYNSPLHF

D: -
V: TRBV7-9
J: TRBJ1-2
length: 13
size: -
DNA: TGTGCCAGCAGCTTTGAAGGGGTCCATGGCTACACCTTC
CDR3: CASSFEGVHGYTF

D: TRBD2
V: TRBV5-1
J: TRBJ2-1
length: 16
size: -
DNA: TGCGCCAGCAGCTTCCTAGCGGGGGGATCCTACAATGAGCAGTTCTTC
CDR3: CASSFLAGGSYNEQFF

D: -
V: TRBV19
J: TRBJ1-2
length: 13
size: few
DNA: TGTGCCAGTAGTATGGGCAGCCTTTATGGCTACACCTTC
CDR3: CASSMGSLYGYTF

D: TRBD2
V: TRBV27
J: TRBJ2-2
length: 15
size: -
DNA: TGTGCCAGCAGTAGCGGGGGGGTCGGCACCGGGGAGCTGTTTTTT
CDR3: CASSSGGVGTGELFF

D: -
V: TRBV29-1
J: TRBJ1-2
length: 12
size: few
DNA: TGCAGCGTCGGAGGCCCTAACTATGGCTACACCTTC
CDR3: CSVGGPNYGYTF

D: TRBD2
V: TRBV11-2
J: TRBJ2-3
length: 15
size: -
DNA: TGTGCCAGCAGCCGGGGGGGCTTGAGCACAGATACGCAGTATTTT
CDR3: CASSRGGLSTDTQYF

D: TRBD1
V: TRBV18
J: TRBJ1-4
length: 15
size: -
DNA: TGTGCCAGCTCACCGATGCCAGGGGGGAATGAAAAACTGTTTTTT
CDR3: CASSPMPGGNEKLFF

D: TRBD1
V: TRBV7-2
J: TRBJ2-5
length: 14
size: -
DNA: TGTGCCAGCAGCCCTCGGACAGGGTCGGAGACCCAGTACTTC
CDR3: CASSPRTGSETQYF

D: -
V: TRBV2
J: TRBJ2-5
length: 13
size: -
DNA: TGTGCCAGCAGTGACACGGACCAAGAGACCCAGTACTTC
CDR3: CASSDTDQETQYF

D: -
V: TRBV6-5
J: TRBJ1-2
length: 13
size: -
DNA: TGTGCCAGCAGTTACGAGCGCAGGGGTGGCTACACCTTC
CDR3: CASSYERRGGYTF

D: -
V: TRBV11-1
J: TRBJ2-5
length: 18
size: -
DNA: TGTGCCAGCAGCTTAGCTCGACAGGGAGGTCTCGCGCAAGAGACCCAGTACTTC
CDR3: CASSLARQGGLAQETQYF

D: -
V: TRBV6-1
J: TRBJ1-5
length: 16
size: -
DNA: TGTGCCAGCAGTGAAAGTATCTCGGACAGCTATTCGCCCCAGCATTTT
CDR3: CASSESISDSYSPQHF

D: TRBD1
V: TRBV4-1
J: TRBJ1-5
length: 17
size: -
DNA: TGCGCCAGCAGCCAAGATAGGGACAGGGGTTTCAATCAGCCCCAGCATTTT
CDR3: CASSQDRDRGFNQPQHF

D: -
V: TRBV10-1
J: TRBJ2-2
length: 11
size: -
DNA: TGCGCCAGCGGGCTGGGCGGGGAGCTGTTTTTT
CDR3: CASGLGGELFF

D: -
V: TRBV28
J: TRBJ1-5
length: 12
size: -
DNA: TGTGCCAGCATCTCAGACGGAGGGCCCCAGCATTTT
CDR3: CASISDGGPQHF

D: -
V: TRBV11-2
J: TRBJ1-2
length: 15
size: -
DNA: TGTGCCAGCAGCTTAGTGCGGGGGTTTTGGTATGGCTACACCTTC
CDR3: CASSLVRGFWYGYTF

D: -
V: TRBV27
J: TRBJ1-6
length: 16
size: -
DNA: TGTGCCAGCAGTTTTAGCGGGTTACCCTATAATTCACCCCTCCACTTT
CDR3: CASSFSGLPYNSPLHF

D: -
V: TRBV5-1
J: TRBJ1-1
length: 13
size: -
DNA: TGCGCCAGCAGCGGACAGATGAACACTGAAGCTTTCTTT
CDR3: CASSGQMNTEAFF

D: -
V: TRBV7-6
J: TRBJ2-1
length: 16
size: once
DNA: TGTGCCAGCAGCTCAAAAGGGGATAATTGGCCAAATGAGCAGTTCTTC
CDR3: CASSSKGDNWPNEQFF

D: TRBD2
V: TRBV2
J: TRBJ2-1
length: 15
size: -
DNA: TGTGCCAGTGCCCCTAGCGGGGGGGACTACAATGAGCAGTTCTTC
CDR3: CASAPSGGDYNEQFF

D: -
V: TRBV11-3
J: TRBJ1-6
length: 13
size: few
DNA: TGTGCCAGCAGCTTAAATTCGAATTCACCCCTCCACTTT
CDR3: CASSLNSNSPLHF

D: -
V: TRBV5-4
J: TRBJ2-2
length: 15
size: -
DNA: TGTGCCAGCAGCGGGGAACAGGTGTACACCGGGGAGCTGTTTTTT
CDR3: CASSGEQVYTGELFF

D: TRBD1
V: TRBV6-5
J: TRBJ1-6
length: 13
size: -
DNA: TGTGCCAGCGGGTGGGACAGGGATTCACCCCTCCACTTT
CDR3: CASGWDRDSPLHF

D: -
V: TRBV6-5
J: TRBJ1-6
length: 15
size: -
DNA: TGTGCCAGCAAAGCGGTGGGCTCCTATAATTCACCCCTCCACTTT
CDR3: CASKAVGSYNSPLHF

D: -
V: TRBV2
J: TRBJ2-5
length: 14
size: -
DNA: TGTGCCAGCGGGGGCAGAAGCCGACAAGAGACCCAGTACTTC
CDR3: CASGGRSRQETQYF

D: -
V: TRBV6-1
J: TRBJ2-2
length: 15
size: -
DNA: TGTGCCAGCAGCACCTCTCGGGGGGCTGGCGGGGAGCTGTTTTTT
CDR3: CASSTSRGAGGELFF

D: -
V: TRBV28
J: TRBJ1-2
length: 12
size: -
DNA: TGTGCCAGCAGCCTCCCCTCGGGTGGCTACACCTTC
CDR3: CASSLPSGGYTF